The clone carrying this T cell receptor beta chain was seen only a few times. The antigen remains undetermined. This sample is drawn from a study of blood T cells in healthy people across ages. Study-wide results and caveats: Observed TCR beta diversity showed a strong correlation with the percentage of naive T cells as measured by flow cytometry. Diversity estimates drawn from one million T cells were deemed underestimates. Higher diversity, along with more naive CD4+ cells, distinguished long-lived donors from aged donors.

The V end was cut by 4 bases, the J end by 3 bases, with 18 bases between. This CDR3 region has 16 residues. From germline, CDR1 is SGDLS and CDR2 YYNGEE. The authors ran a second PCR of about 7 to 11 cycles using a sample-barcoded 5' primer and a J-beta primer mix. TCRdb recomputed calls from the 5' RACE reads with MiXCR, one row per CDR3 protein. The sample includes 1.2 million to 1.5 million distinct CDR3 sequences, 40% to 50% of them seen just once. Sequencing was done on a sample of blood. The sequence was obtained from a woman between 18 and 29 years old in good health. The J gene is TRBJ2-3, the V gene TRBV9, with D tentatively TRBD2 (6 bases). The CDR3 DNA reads TGTGCCAGCAGCCCCCGGGACTTGATAACAACAGATACGCAGTATTTT. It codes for CASSPRDLITTDTQYF.